These 14 T cell receptor beta chains originate from one sample sequenced in a study of CD8 T cell repertoires and HIV-1 epitope variants. No antigen is known for these receptors. Measured with immunoSEQ multiplex PCR; TCRdb has only the in-frame clones, and not every one. The sample carries more than 2,000 clones, about 63% recorded once. Sample: cultured CD8+ T cells derived from PBMCs. The receptor source for this set is a male donor with HIV.

This clone occurred a few times. The chain joins TRBV5-6 to TRBJ2-7; D is ambiguous. The CDR3 has 14 amino acids. Germline loops: CDR1 SGHDT, CDR2 YYEEEE. V lost 2 bases and J 1 base, leaving 10 bases between the germline ends. CDR3 DNA sequence: TGTGCCAGCAGCTTTACATCAGGATCCTACGAGCAGTACTTC. Protein product: CASSFTSGSYEQYF.

The chain combines TRBV5-4 with TRBJ2-7, with TRBD1 identical over 8 bases. V gave up 0 bases and J gave up 0 bases; unmatched junction bases: 5. Germline V gives CDR1 SGHNT, CDR2 YYREEE (reference sequence). There are 16 residues in the CDR3. CDR3 DNA sequence: TGTGCCAGCAGCTTGGGTGGGACAGGACTCTCCTACGAGCAGTACTTC. It translates to CASSLGGTGLSYEQYF. The full variable domain, completed using reference TRBV5-4 and TRBJ2-7, is ETGVTQSPTHLIKTRGQQVTLRCSSQSGHNTVSWYQQALGQGPQFIFQYYREEENGRGNFPPRFSGLQFPNYSSELNVNALELDDSALYLCASSLGGTGLSYEQYFGPGTRLTVT.

This clone was seen a few times. The CDR3 here is CASSLSGASYNEQFF. The DNA for the CDR3 is TGTGCCAGCAGTTTAAGCGGTGCCTCCTACAATGAGCAGTTCTTC. The chain carries TRBV28 and TRBJ2-1; D may be TRBD2 (5 bases). CDR1 is MDHEN and CDR2 is SYDVKM in the germline V gene. V lost 2 bases to trimming and J lost 0 bases, with 8 bases between them. The CDR3 loop spans 15 amino acids. Full variable domain (missing parts from reference TRBV28 and TRBJ2-1): DVKVTQSSRYLVKRTGEKVFLECVQDMDHENMFWYRQDPGLGLRLIYFSYDVKMKEKGDIPEGYSVSREKKERFSLILESASTNQTSMYLCASSLSGASYNEQFFGPGTRLTVL.

The CDR3 DNA reads TGTGCCAGCAGCTTGGGAACAGGTGTGGCCGGGGAGCTGTTTTTT. Residues: CASSLGTGVAGELFF. The chain combines TRBV5-6 with TRBJ2-2; TRBD1 might be the D (5 bases). The CDR3 is 15 residues long. V lost 0 bases to trimming and J lost 6 bases, with 12 bases between them. From germline, CDR1 is SGHDT and CDR2 YYEEEE.

The chain carries TRBV4-3 and TRBJ2-3, with 11 bases identical to TRBD1. Losses at the gene ends were 6 bases for V and 5 bases for J; bases not matched to a gene: 7. The germline V gene has CDR1 LGHNA and CDR2 YSLEER. This CDR3 contains 15 residues. The CDR3 region is CASSTGQGVGDTQYF. The CDR3 region has the DNA TGCGCCAGCAGTACGGGACAGGGGGTAGGAGATACGCAGTATTTT.

This clone counts as large. This chain joins TRBV7-8 and TRBJ2-1; TRBD1 agrees at 9 bases. Germline loops: CDR1 SGHVS, CDR2 FQNEAQ. The CDR3 spans 16 residues. With V trimmed by 0 bases and J by 0 bases, 0 bases remained unmatched. CDR3 nucleotides: TGTGCCAGCAGCTTAGCGGGACAGGGCTCCTACAATGAGCAGTTCTTC. It encodes CASSLAGQGSYNEQFF.

The chain recombines TRBV28 with TRBJ2-7; tentatively, D is TRBD1 (8 bases). The germline V gene encodes CDR1 MDHEN and CDR2 SYDVKM. The CDR3 contains 17 residues. The V gene lost 3 bases and the J gene lost 4 bases, with 22 bases spanning the gap. CDR3 residues: CASSFLSAVQGGYEQYF. In DNA, the CDR3 is TGTGCCAGCAGTTTTCTGAGCGCAGTACAGGGGGGGTACGAGCAGTACTTC.

The V gene is TRBV28, the J gene TRBJ2-3, with D possibly matching TRBD2 (6 bases). Trimming stripped 3 bases from V and 3 bases from J, with 10 bases between. CDR1 and CDR2 from the germline V gene are MDHEN and SYDVKM. This CDR3 region has 14 residues. CDR3 bases: TGTGCCAGCAGTTTGCGGAGGGAGACAGATACGCAGTATTTT. Protein product: CASSLRRETDTQYF.

The chain joins TRBV6-5 to TRBJ1-1; no clear D. This CDR3 has 14 residues. V was clipped by 7 bases and J by 2 bases, with 14 bases between them. Germline V lookup: CDR1 MNHEY, CDR2 SVGAGI. CDR3 protein: CASTTDTFNTEAFF. The CDR3 DNA reads as TGTGCCAGCACTACTGACACTTTTAACACTGAAGCTTTCTTT.

With regard to this clone: One junction end does not reproduce the germline sequence, and a read error may be involved. CDR3 sequence reads: CASPLAVVEAF. The CDR3 DNA sequence: TGTGCCAGCCCCTTGGCCGTCGTCGAGGCCTTC. This chain joins TRBV5-5 and TRBJ1-2; D gene unclear. CDR1 and CDR2 from the germline V gene are SGHKS and YYEKEE (reference sequence). The CDR3 consists of 11 residues.

This clone has only one observation. The CDR3 DNA reads as TGTGCCAGCAGTTTAGGTGGACAGGGGAACACTGAAGCTTTCTTT. Protein: CASSLGGQGNTEAFF. This chain connects TRBV27 to TRBJ1-1; the match to TRBD1 covers 8 bases. This CDR3 region has 15 residues. Germline V CDR1 and CDR2: MNHEY, SMNVEV (reference sequence). The V gene end was trimmed by 2 bases and the J gene end by 1 base; junction bases not matched to a gene: 3.

The V and J genes are TRBV7-9 and TRBJ2-7; 10 nucleotides line up with TRBD1. CDR3 size: 14 residues. V gave up 3 bases and J gave up 12 bases; unmatched junction bases: 11. Germline lookup yields CDR1 SEHNR and CDR2 FQNEAQ (reference sequence). The CDR3 loop reads CASSLDRDRGSGYF. CDR3 nucleotides: TGTGCCAGCAGCTTGGACCGGGACAGGGGATCTGGGTACTTC. Supplemented by reference TRBV7-9 and TRBJ2-7, the full variable domain reads DTGVSQNPRHKITKRGQNVTFRCDPISEHNRLYWYRQTLGQGPEFLTYFQNEAQLEKSRLLSDRFSAERPKGSFSTLEIQRTEQGDSAMYLCASSLDRDRGSGYFGPGTRLTVT.

V and J are TRBV6-5 and TRBJ1-1; D ambiguous. The CDR3 is made up of 14 amino acids. V lost 1 base and J 0 bases, leaving 6 bases between the germline ends. In germline, CDR1 is MNHEY, CDR2 SVGAGI. CDR3 DNA sequence: TGTGCCAGCAGTTACTTGGATATGAACACTGAAGCTTTCTTT. It specifies CASSYLDMNTEAFF.

The V and J genes are TRBV10-3 and TRBJ1-1; D unresolved. Trimming left V 6 bases short and J 0 bases short, with 5 bases between. The V gene's germline CDR1 is ENHRY and CDR2 SYGVKD. This CDR3 has 12 amino acids. The CDR3 DNA reads as TGTGCCATCAGGGAAATGAACACTGAAGCTTTCTTT. Protein: CAIREMNTEAFF.